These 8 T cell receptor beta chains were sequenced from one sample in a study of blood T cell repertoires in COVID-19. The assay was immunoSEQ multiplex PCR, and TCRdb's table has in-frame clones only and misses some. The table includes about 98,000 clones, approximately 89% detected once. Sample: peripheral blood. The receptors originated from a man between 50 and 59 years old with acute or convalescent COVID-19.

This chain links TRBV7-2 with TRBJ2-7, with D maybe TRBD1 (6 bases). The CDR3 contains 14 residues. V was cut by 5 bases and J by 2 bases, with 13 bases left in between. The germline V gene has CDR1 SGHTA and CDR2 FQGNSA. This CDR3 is CASSLRQVPYEQYF. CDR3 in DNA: TGTGCCAGCAGCCTGCGACAGGTCCCCTACGAGCAGTACTTC.

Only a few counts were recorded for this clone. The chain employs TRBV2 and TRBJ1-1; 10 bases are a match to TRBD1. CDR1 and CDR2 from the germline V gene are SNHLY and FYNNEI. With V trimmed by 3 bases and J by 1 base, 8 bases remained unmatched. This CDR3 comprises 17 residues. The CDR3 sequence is CASSDSDRGLRNTEAFF. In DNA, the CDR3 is TGTGCCAGCAGTGATTCTGACAGGGGGCTGAGGAACACTGAAGCTTTCTTT.

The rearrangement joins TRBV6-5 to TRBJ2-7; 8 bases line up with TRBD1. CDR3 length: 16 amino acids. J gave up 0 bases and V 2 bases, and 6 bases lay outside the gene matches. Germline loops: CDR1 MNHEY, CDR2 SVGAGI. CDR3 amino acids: CASSYRQGKDSYEQYF. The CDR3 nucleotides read TGTGCCAGCAGTTACAGACAGGGGAAAGACTCCTACGAGCAGTACTTC.

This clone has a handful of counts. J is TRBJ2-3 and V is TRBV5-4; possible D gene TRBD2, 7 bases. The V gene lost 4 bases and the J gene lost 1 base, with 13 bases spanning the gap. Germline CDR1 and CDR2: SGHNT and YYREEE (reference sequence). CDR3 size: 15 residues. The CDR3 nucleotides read TGTGCCAGCAGCGGGGGGGCCCACGGCACAGATACGCAGTATTTT. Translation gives CASSGGAHGTDTQYF. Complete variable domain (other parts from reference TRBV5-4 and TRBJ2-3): ETGVTQSPTHLIKTRGQQVTLRCSSQSGHNTVSWYQQALGQGPQFIFQYYREEENGRGNFPPRFSGLQFPNYSSELNVNALELDDSALYLCASSGGAHGTDTQYFGPGTRLTVL.

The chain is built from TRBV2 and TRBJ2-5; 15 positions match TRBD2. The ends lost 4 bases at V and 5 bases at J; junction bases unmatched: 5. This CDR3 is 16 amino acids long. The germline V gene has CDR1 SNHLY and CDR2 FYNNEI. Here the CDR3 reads CASSAGLAGGGETQYF. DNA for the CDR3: TGTGCCAGCAGTGCAGGACTAGCGGGAGGGGGTGAGACCCAGTACTTC.

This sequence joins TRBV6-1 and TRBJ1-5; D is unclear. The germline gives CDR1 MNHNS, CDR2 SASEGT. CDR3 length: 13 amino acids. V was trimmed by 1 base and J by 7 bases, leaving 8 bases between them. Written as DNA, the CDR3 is TGTGCCAGCAGTGAAGTCGGGTTGCAGCCCCAGCATTTT. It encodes CASSEVGLQPQHF.

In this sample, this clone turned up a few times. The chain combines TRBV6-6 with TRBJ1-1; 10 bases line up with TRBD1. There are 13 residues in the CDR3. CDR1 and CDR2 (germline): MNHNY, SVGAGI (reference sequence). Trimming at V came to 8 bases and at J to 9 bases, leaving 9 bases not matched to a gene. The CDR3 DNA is TGTGCCAGCCTTCCGGGACAGGGGCGGAAAGCTTTCTTT. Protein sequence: CASLPGQGRKAFF.

The CDR3, as DNA: TGTGCCAGCAGCTTATTAGCCGGCACAGATACGCAGTATTTT. Protein sequence: CASSLLAGTDTQYF. The chain links TRBV7-9 to TRBJ2-3, with D unresolved. Germline V CDR1 and CDR2: SEHNR, FQNEAQ (reference sequence). The V and J ends lost 2 bases and 1 base respectively, with 7 bases between them. This CDR3 is built from 14 residues.